This T cell receptor beta chain was identified during a study of T-cell reconstitution after alpha-beta-depleted transplantation in children. Findings of the study overall: T-cell numbers and diversity one year post-transplant derived largely from freshly generated T cells. By about two months after transplant, alpha-beta T cells reportedly arose from several hundred graft clones that had expanded. Elevated TCRbeta diversity at day 60 was traced, in some patients, to surviving recipient T cells and thymic progenitors.

This CDR3 is built from 13 residues. In germline, CDR1 is MNHEY, CDR2 SVGAGI. The germline V and J ends were trimmed by 6 bases and 4 bases, with 11 bases remaining between them. TCRbeta library construction was performed incorporating unique molecular identifiers. Using its own MiXCR run on the PCR reads, TCRdb lists one record per CDR3 protein. This sample has roughly 280,000 distinct CDR3 sequences; around a tenth occur once, and the top ten carry around 24%. This clonotype was seen many times. The target antigen is unknown. The source is a male patient between 2 and 15 years old who had a stem cell transplant for chronic granulomatous disease, so the T cells may come from the graft donor. The sequences come from peripheral blood, collected 180 days after TCRalphabeta/CD19-depleted stem cell transplant. The chain combines TRBV6-5 with TRBJ2-3; D is uncertain. In nucleotides, the CDR3 is TGTGCCAGCAGATTTTGGCGGTCAGATACGCAGTATTTT. This translates into CASRFWRSDTQYF.